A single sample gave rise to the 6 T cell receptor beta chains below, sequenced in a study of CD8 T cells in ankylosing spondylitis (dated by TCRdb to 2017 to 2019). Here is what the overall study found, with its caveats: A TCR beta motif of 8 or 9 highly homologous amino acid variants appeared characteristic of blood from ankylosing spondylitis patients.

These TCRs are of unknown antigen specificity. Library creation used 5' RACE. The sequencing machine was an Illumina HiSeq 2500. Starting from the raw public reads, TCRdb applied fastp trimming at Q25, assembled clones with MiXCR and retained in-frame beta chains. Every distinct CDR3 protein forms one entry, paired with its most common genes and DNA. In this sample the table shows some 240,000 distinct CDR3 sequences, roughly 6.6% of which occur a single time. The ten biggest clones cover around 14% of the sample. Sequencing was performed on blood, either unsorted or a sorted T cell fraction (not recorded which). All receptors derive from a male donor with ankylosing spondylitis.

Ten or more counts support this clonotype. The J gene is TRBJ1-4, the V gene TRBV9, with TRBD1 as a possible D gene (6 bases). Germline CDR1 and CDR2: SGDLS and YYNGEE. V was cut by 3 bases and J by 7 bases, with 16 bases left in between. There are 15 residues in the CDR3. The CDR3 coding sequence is TGTGCCAGCAGCGCCTGGGGGGGCGTCGGTGAAAAACTGTTTTTT. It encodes CASSAWGGVGEKLFF.

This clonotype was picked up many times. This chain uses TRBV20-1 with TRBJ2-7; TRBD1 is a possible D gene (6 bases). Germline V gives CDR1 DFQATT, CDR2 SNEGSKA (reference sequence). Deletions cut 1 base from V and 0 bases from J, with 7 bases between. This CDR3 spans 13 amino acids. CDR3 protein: CSARGGGSYEQYF. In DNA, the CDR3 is TGCAGTGCTAGAGGAGGGGGCTCCTACGAGCAGTACTTC.

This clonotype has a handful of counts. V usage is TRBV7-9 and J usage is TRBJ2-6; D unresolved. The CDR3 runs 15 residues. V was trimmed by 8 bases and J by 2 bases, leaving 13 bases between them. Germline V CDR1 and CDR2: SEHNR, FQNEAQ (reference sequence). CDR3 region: CASPKTETGANVLTF. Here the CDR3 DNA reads TGTGCCAGCCCCAAGACGGAGACTGGGGCCAACGTCCTGACTTTC. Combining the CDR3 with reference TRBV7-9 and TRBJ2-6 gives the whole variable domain DTGVSQNPRHKITKRGQNVTFRCDPISEHNRLYWYRQTLGQGPEFLTYFQNEAQLEKSRLLSDRFSAERPKGSFSTLEIQRTEQGDSAMYLCASPKTETGANVLTFGAGSRLTVL.

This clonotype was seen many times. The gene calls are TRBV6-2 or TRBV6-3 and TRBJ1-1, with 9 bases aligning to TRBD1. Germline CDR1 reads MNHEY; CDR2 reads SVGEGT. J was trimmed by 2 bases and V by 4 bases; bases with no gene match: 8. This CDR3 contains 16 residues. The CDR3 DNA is TGTGCCAGCAGTTTTTATCCGGGACAGGGAAACACTGAAGCTTTCTTT. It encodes CASSFYPGQGNTEAFF.

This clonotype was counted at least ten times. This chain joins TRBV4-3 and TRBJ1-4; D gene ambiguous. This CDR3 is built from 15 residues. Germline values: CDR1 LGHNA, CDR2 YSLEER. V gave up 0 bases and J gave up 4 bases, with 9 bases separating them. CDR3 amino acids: CASSQDRNLNEKLFF. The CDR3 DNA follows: TGCGCCAGCAGCCAAGATAGGAACCTTAATGAAAAACTGTTTTTT.

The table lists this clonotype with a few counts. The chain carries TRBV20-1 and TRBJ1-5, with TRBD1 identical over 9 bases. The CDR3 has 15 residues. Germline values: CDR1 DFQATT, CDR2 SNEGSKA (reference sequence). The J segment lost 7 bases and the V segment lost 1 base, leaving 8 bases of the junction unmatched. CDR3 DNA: TGCAGTGCTAGAGTCCGGACAGGGGCGGGACAGCCCCAGCATTTT. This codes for CSARVRTGAGQPQHF.